The clone carrying this TCR beta chain occurred many times. A library of TCRbeta sequences, prepared with unique molecular identifiers, was generated. TCRdb ran MiXCR on the PCR reads and lists one entry per CDR3 protein. This table holds 170,000 or so distinct CDR3 sequences, approximately 6.8% found once. The CDR3 has 15 amino acids. With 2 bases removed from V and 1 base from J, the gap between germline ends came to 9 bases. Germline V gene data show CDR1 as MGHDK and CDR2 as SYGVNS. This record belongs to a study of T-cell reconstitution after alpha-beta-depleted transplantation in children. The TCR originated in a human donor who donated a stem cell graft to a child with Wiskott-Aldrich syndrome. The specimen comprised PBMCs from the stem cell graft donor, sampled from the stem cell graft. The chain combines TRBV25-1 with TRBJ1-5; D is uncertain. CDR3 residues: CASSEATASNQPQHF. CDR3 bases: TGTGCCAGCAGTGAAGCAACAGCAAGCAATCAGCCCCAGCATTTT.